Each of the 27 T cell receptor beta chains below was sequenced from the same sample in a study of T cells after yellow fever vaccination. MiXCR, run by TCRdb on the 5' RACE reads, gives a single entry per CDR3 protein. The sample has 450,000 to 550,000 distinct CDR3 sequences, roughly a fifth seen once. The sequences come from PBMCs, collected 15 days after the yellow fever booster vaccination. These receptors all come from a man aged 25 to 45 who received the YFV17D yellow fever vaccine.

The V and J genes are TRBV6-6 and TRBJ1-2; TRBD1 agrees at 7 bases. This CDR3 contains 12 residues. Germline CDR1 reads MNHNY; CDR2 reads SVGAGI (reference sequence). V dropped 11 bases and J dropped 1; count of bases not matched to a gene: 4. The CDR3 protein is CAGGQVNYGYTF. The CDR3 DNA sequence: TGTGCCGGTGGACAGGTTAACTATGGCTACACCTTC.

This clonotype was observed many times. The chain combines TRBV6-6 with TRBJ2-5; no reliable D call. The ends were cut back, 5 bases at V and 5 bases at J, with 6 bases in the middle. The CDR3 runs to 11 residues. Germline CDR1 is MNHNY and CDR2 is SVGAGI (reference sequence). The CDR3 DNA is TGTGCCAGCAGTGGCTTGGAGACCCAGTACTTC. It codes for CASSGLETQYF.

A few counts support this clonotype. The chain links TRBV5-4 to TRBJ2-1; D is perhaps TRBD1 (5 bases). CDR1 and CDR2 from the germline V gene are SGHNT and YYREEE (reference sequence). This CDR3 contains 14 residues. The ends were cut back, 4 bases at V and 8 bases at J, with 16 bases in the middle. The CDR3 is CASSAISRVDEQFF. The CDR3 DNA sequence: TGTGCCAGCAGCGCAATATCCAGGGTAGATGAGCAGTTCTTC.

The V call is TRBV7-9, the J call TRBJ2-5; possible D gene TRBD2, 5 bases. The germline V gene has CDR1 SEHNR and CDR2 FQNEAQ (reference sequence). Trimming removed 6 bases at V and 2 bases at J, with 13 bases between. The CDR3 length is 14 residues. The CDR3 DNA is TGTGCCAGCAGTTACCAAAGCGGACAAGAGACCCAGTACTTC. Encoded protein: CASSYQSGQETQYF.

This chain uses TRBV12-3 or TRBV12-4 with TRBJ2-5; no clear D gene. The CDR3 contains 13 residues. The V gene lost 3 bases and the J gene lost 5 bases, with 10 bases spanning the gap. CDR3 in amino acids: CASSFWGEETQYF. The DNA of the CDR3 is TGTGCCAGCAGTTTTTGGGGTGAGGAGACCCAGTACTTC.

The chain combines TRBV12-3 or TRBV12-4 with TRBJ1-6; D is undetermined. The CDR3 has 14 amino acids. Trimming took off 6 bases at V and 10 bases at J, with 16 bases between the two ends. CDR3: CASRLGPRGSPLHF. For the CDR3, the DNA is TGTGCCAGCAGACTCGGACCGCGAGGGTCACCCCTCCACTTT.

The V call is TRBV7-9, the J call TRBJ2-3; D remains unclear. CDR3 length equals 15 residues. The V gene's germline CDR1 is SEHNR and CDR2 FQNEAQ (reference sequence). V was pared by 1 base and J by 0 bases, with 8 bases between. CDR3 DNA sequence: TGTGCCAGCAGCTTAGAGGGCACTAGCACAGATACGCAGTATTTT. Protein sequence: CASSLEGTSTDTQYF. The full variable domain, in which reference TRBV7-9 and TRBJ2-3 provide the parts outside the CDR3, is DTGVSQNPRHKITKRGQNVTFRCDPISEHNRLYWYRQTLGQGPEFLTYFQNEAQLEKSRLLSDRFSAERPKGSFSTLEIQRTEQGDSAMYLCASSLEGTSTDTQYFGPGTRLTVL.

V is TRBV19 and J is TRBJ1-1, with D possibly matching TRBD1 (6 bases). CDR3 length equals 14 residues. V dropped 4 bases and J dropped 7 bases, with 16 bases sitting between them. The germline CDR1 and CDR2 sequences are LNHDA and SQIVND (reference sequence). CDR3 sequence (DNA): TGTGCCAGTAGTAGCGCTTACAGGGTGGGTGAAGCTTTCTTT. Its translation: CASSSAYRVGEAFF. Full variable domain (outside the CDR3, taken from reference TRBV19 and TRBJ1-1): DGGITQSPKYLFRKEGQNVTLSCEQNLNHDAMYWYRQDPGQGLRLIYYSQIVNDFQKGDIAEGYSVSREKKESFPLTVTSAQKNPTAFYLCASSSAYRVGEAFFGQGTRLTVV.

This clonotype was counted between two and nine times. This chain links TRBV11-2 with TRBJ2-1; perhaps TRBD2 as D (6 bases). Per the germline V gene, CDR1 is SGHAT and CDR2 is FQNNGV. The CDR3 has 16 amino acids. V was trimmed by 3 bases and J by 3 bases, leaving 15 bases between them. CDR3 sequence reads: CASSFSGANLYNEQFF. DNA for the CDR3: TGTGCCAGCAGCTTTAGCGGTGCCAACCTCTACAATGAGCAGTTCTTC.

This clonotype has only a few counts. The rearrangement uses TRBV10-3 and TRBJ2-2; 12 nucleotides line up with TRBD1. Unmatched junction bases numbered 9, after V lost 10 bases and J lost 0 bases. CDR3 length: 17 residues. Germline-derived CDR1 and CDR2 are ENHRY and SYGVKD. In DNA form, the CDR3 reads TGTGCCACCCGGGACAGGGGGCGCGGGTCGAACACCGGGGAGCTGTTTTTT. This sequence encodes CATRDRGRGSNTGELFF.

This clonotype was counted between two and nine times. The CDR3 sequence: CASSLAGSTYNEQFF. Written as DNA, the CDR3 is TGTGCCAGCAGCCTAGCGGGTTCGACCTACAATGAGCAGTTCTTC. The chain carries TRBV5-6 and TRBJ2-1, with 8 bases aligning to TRBD2. The germline CDR1 and CDR2 sequences are SGHDT and YYEEEE. V lost 4 bases and J lost 2; bases outside the gene matches: 5. The CDR3 spans 15 residues.

The chain links TRBV19 to TRBJ1-1; D is unclear. Germline V gene sequence: CDR1 LNHDA, CDR2 SQIVND (reference sequence). The CDR3 is 13 residues long. Between the trimmed V and J ends, which lost 9 bases and 9 bases, there was a span of 20 bases. CDR3: CASALVVGEQAFF. CDR3 coding DNA: TGTGCCAGCGCTTTGGTCGTGGGCGAACAAGCTTTCTTT.

The genes are TRBV10-3 and TRBJ1-5; TRBD1 matches at 7 bases. J was trimmed by 0 bases and V by 11 bases; bases with no gene match: 10. Germline values: CDR1 ENHRY, CDR2 SYGVKD. This CDR3 is built from 15 residues. The CDR3 nucleotides are TGTGCCGTGCGGGACAGCACCGATAGCAATCAGCCCCAGCATTTT. As protein: CAVRDSTDSNQPQHF.

This chain uses TRBV7-2 with TRBJ2-7; D call uncertain. CDR1 and CDR2 from the germline V gene are SGHTA and FQGNSA. V was shortened by 1 base and J by 6 bases, with 10 bases between the two germline ends. This CDR3 has 13 residues. CDR3 nucleotide sequence: TGTGCCAGCAGCTTAGTCTCTACTTCCGAGCAGTACTTC. Encoded protein: CASSLVSTSEQYF. Drawing the rest from reference TRBV7-2 and TRBJ2-7, the complete variable domain is GAGVSQSPSNKVTEKGKDVELRCDPISGHTALYWYRQSLGQGLEFLIYFQGNSAPDKSGLPSDRFSAERTGGSVSTLTIQRTQQEDSAVYLCASSLVSTSEQYFGPGTRLTVT.

This chain connects TRBV5-1 to TRBJ2-1; D gene unclear. Trimming stripped 0 bases from V and 7 bases from J, with 14 bases between. This CDR3 spans 15 amino acids. Germline CDR1 reads SGHRS; CDR2 reads YFSETQ. CDR3: CASSLVGSRANEQFF. As DNA, the CDR3 is TGCGCCAGCAGCTTGGTGGGAAGCCGCGCAAATGAGCAGTTCTTC.

This clonotype was detected only a few times. This chain connects TRBV12-3 or TRBV12-4 to TRBJ2-3; D possibly corresponds to TRBD2 (6 bases). Trimming stripped 3 bases from V and 5 bases from J, with 12 bases between. The CDR3 length is 14 residues. This chain's CDR3 is CASSLLGGEDTQYF. The CDR3 DNA reads as TGTGCCAGCAGTTTGTTGGGAGGTGAAGATACGCAGTATTTT.

The chain recombines TRBV11-1 with TRBJ2-1, with 7 bases identical to TRBD2. Losses at the gene ends were 5 bases for V and 5 bases for J; bases not matched to a gene: 3. The CDR3 has 13 residues. Looked up from germline, CDR1 is SGHAT and CDR2 is FQDESV (reference sequence). The CDR3 loop reads CASSPLANNEQFF. The DNA for the CDR3 is TGTGCCAGCAGCCCACTAGCGAACAATGAGCAGTTCTTC.

This chain uses TRBV7-8 with TRBJ1-5; TRBD1 is a possible D gene (6 bases). Germline CDR1 reads SGHVS; CDR2 reads FQNEAQ. V was shortened by 8 bases and J by 3 bases, with 14 bases between the two germline ends. CDR3 length: 14 residues. The CDR3 coding sequence is TGTGCCAGCTGTTCACAGGGCTACAATCAGCCCCAGCATTTT. This translates into CASCSQGYNQPQHF.

The rearrangement links TRBV3-1 to TRBJ2-5, with D maybe TRBD1 (6 bases). V lost 1 base and J lost 1, with 10 bases in between. Germline CDR1 and CDR2: LGHDT and YNNKEL (reference sequence). The CDR3 extends over 15 amino acids. CDR3 in DNA: TGTGCCAGCAGCCAAGCGGGACAACCCCAAGAGACCCAGTACTTC. Its translation is CASSQAGQPQETQYF.

The chain employs TRBV29-1 and TRBJ2-7; 10 nucleotides agree with TRBD1. Looked up from germline, CDR1 is SQVTM and CDR2 is ANQGSEA. V shed 7 bases and J 2 bases; nucleotides not matched to a gene: 5. The CDR3 is 13 residues long. CDR3 residues: CSAFDRGPYEQYF. CDR3 in DNA: TGCAGCGCTTTCGACAGGGGGCCCTACGAGCAGTACTTC.

This clonotype was detected only a few times. This sequence joins TRBV28 and TRBJ2-7; the match to TRBD2 covers 11 bases. CDR3 length equals 14 residues. Germline V gene data show CDR1 as MDHEN and CDR2 as SYDVKM. V shed 7 bases and J 7 bases; nucleotides not matched to a gene: 9. The CDR3 sequence is CASTAGTSGLEQYF. The CDR3 DNA follows: TGTGCCAGCACCGCCGGGACTAGCGGTTTGGAGCAGTACTTC.

A few counts support this clonotype. The chain recombines TRBV2 with TRBJ2-2; 10 bases are a match to TRBD2. CDR1 SNHLY and CDR2 FYNNEI come from the germline V gene. CDR3 length: 16 amino acids. With 1 base clipped from V and 4 bases from J, the junction kept 3 bases outside the gene matches. The CDR3 reads CASSEGLAGVTGELFF. CDR3 in DNA: TGTGCCAGCAGTGAAGGGCTAGCGGGAGTCACCGGGGAGCTGTTTTTT.

This clonotype was seen a handful of times. The chain couples TRBV10-3 to TRBJ2-3; TRBD2 aligns across 9 bases. Germline V CDR1 and CDR2: ENHRY, SYGVKD. The CDR3 has 14 residues. Germline trimming cut 8 bases from V and 0 bases from J; bases unmatched to any gene: 3. DNA for the CDR3: TGTGCCATCTTCAGCGGGAGGAGCACAGATACGCAGTATTTT. Its protein product is CAIFSGRSTDTQYF.

The chain uses TRBV25-1 and TRBJ2-7; perhaps TRBD2 as D (5 bases). The V end lost 3 bases, the J end lost 3 bases, and 12 bases lay between the germline ends. Germline CDR1 is MGHDK and CDR2 is SYGVNS. CDR3 length: 14 amino acids. CDR3 residues: CASSEGSGHYEQYF. The CDR3 DNA sequence: TGTGCCAGCAGTGAGGGGAGTGGGCACTACGAGCAGTACTTC.

This clonotype has a handful of counts. The rearrangement uses TRBV12-3 or TRBV12-4 and TRBJ2-5; D gene unclear. The CDR3 spans 16 residues. V was trimmed by 3 bases and J by 4 bases, leaving 18 bases between them. The CDR3 loop is CASSFTMAAKGETQYF. In DNA form, the CDR3 reads TGTGCCAGCAGTTTTACTATGGCGGCGAAAGGAGAGACCCAGTACTTC.

The table lists this clonotype with a few counts. This chain connects TRBV7-3 to TRBJ2-1; perhaps D is TRBD1 or TRBD2 (5 bases each). Trimming took 5 bases from V and 2 from J, leaving 16 bases between them. Germline-derived CDR1 and CDR2 are SGHTA and FQGTGA. The CDR3 has 16 amino acids. For the CDR3, the DNA is TGTGCCAGCAGCAAAATGGGGGAAGGGCCCTACAATGAGCAGTTCTTC. Residues: CASSKMGEGPYNEQFF.

This clonotype was counted a few times. The rearrangement uses TRBV6-4 and TRBJ2-7; TRBD1 or TRBD2 may be the D gene (5 bases each). Trimming stripped 3 bases from V and 6 bases from J, with 12 bases between. CDR1 is MRHNA and CDR2 is SNTAGT in the germline V gene. This CDR3 has 13 residues. This CDR3 reads CASSELPGTEQYF. CDR3 bases: TGTGCCAGCAGTGAACTTCCCGGGACCGAGCAGTACTTC.